Presented here are 12 T cell receptor beta chains from one specimen sequenced in a study of beta chain features in type 1 diabetes (dated 2018 in TCRdb). Preparation of the library involved the immunoSEQ multiplex PCR assay. The entire amount of isolated RNA was reverse transcribed using the High Capacity cDNA Reverse Transcription Kit, so the sequenced TCRB transcripts were expressed ones. TCRdb carries this immuneACCESS record with in-frame sequences only. Its versions omit some clonotypes, under half of them owing to an unresolved V gene in the studies checked, with the rest unexplained. For this sample there are fewer than 250,000 clones; 9.6% appear just once. The ten biggest clones cover approximately 0.03% of the sample. Material for sequencing was naive CD4+ T cells from blood. This specimen's cell subset or site label, per the study, means: true naive CD4+ T cells. The receptors derive from a woman between 18 and 29 years old in good health.

The chain is built from TRBV4-1 and TRBJ2-1; 8 bases map to TRBD2. CDR1 and CDR2 (germline): MGHRA, YSYEKL. V lost 0 bases to trimming and J lost 9 bases; unmatched junction nucleotides: 10. The CDR3 is made up of 16 amino acids. The CDR3 here is CASSQEGAAGAFEQFF. The DNA of the CDR3 is TGCGCCAGCAGCCAAGAAGGCGCAGCGGGGGCCTTTGAGCAGTTCTTC.

This clone was recorded a few times. J is TRBJ2-7 and V is TRBV2; no clear D gene. CDR1 is SNHLY, CDR2 FYNNEI, per germline. V was shortened by 6 bases and J by 4 bases, with 22 bases between the two germline ends. This CDR3 has 16 residues. This chain's CDR3 is CASRASLGSFFYEQYF. CDR3 DNA: TGTGCCAGCAGAGCCTCCCTGGGTAGCTTTTTTTACGAGCAGTACTTC.

This clone was counted a few times. The chain recombines TRBV28 with TRBJ2-1; D unclear. The germline CDR1 and CDR2 sequences are MDHEN and SYDVKM. CDR3 length: 12 amino acids. Trimming cost V 2 bases and J 4 bases, with 3 bases left between them. The chain's CDR3 is CASSLRYNEQFF. The CDR3 DNA reads as TGTGCCAGCAGTTTACGTTACAATGAGCAGTTCTTC.

A note on this clone: The junction departs from germline at one end; a sequencing error may be responsible. This chain connects TRBV30 to TRBJ1-2; D not resolved. CDR3 length equals 14 residues. Germline V gene sequence: CDR1 GTSNPN, CDR2 SVGIG (reference sequence). CDR3 nucleotides: TGTGCCTGGAGTGTCGGGAGTGGGCGGCGTCCCAGCCGCTTC. Translated: CAWSVGSGRRPSRF.

This clone was seen a few times. The chain is built from TRBV19 and TRBJ1-1; 7 nucleotides agree with TRBD1. From germline, CDR1 is LNHDA and CDR2 SQIVND (reference sequence). The CDR3 consists of 14 residues. Trimming at V came to 5 bases and at J to 0 bases, leaving 3 bases not matched to a gene. CDR3 amino acids: CASSWDSLNTEAFF. Here the CDR3 DNA reads TGTGCCAGTAGTTGGGACAGTCTGAACACTGAAGCTTTCTTT.

In its sample, this clone was seen once. This chain links TRBV5-1 with TRBJ2-7; no reliable D call. V lost 0 bases, J lost 2 bases, and 21 bases lay in between. The CDR3 totals 18 residues. The V gene's germline CDR1 is SGHRS and CDR2 YFSETQ. The CDR3 coding sequence is TGCGCCAGCAGCTTGGGGGCCGGCAATTATTCGTTCGCCTACGAGCAGTACTTC. Translation: CASSLGAGNYSFAYEQYF.

This sequence joins TRBV15 and TRBJ2-7, with 10 nucleotides matching TRBD1. Trimming cost V 4 bases and J 0 bases; bases outside gene matches: 3. The V gene's germline CDR1 is LNHNV and CDR2 YYDKDF (reference sequence). The CDR3 has 15 amino acids. The CDR3 protein is CATSKGTGDSYEQYF. The CDR3 nucleotides are TGTGCCACCAGCAAGGGGACAGGGGACTCCTACGAGCAGTACTTC.

The chain combines TRBV6-6 with TRBJ1-4; D not certain. The CDR3 runs 16 residues. With 5 bases removed from V and 6 bases from J, the gap between germline ends came to 19 bases. The germline V gene has CDR1 MNHNY and CDR2 SVGAGI (reference sequence). CDR3 sequence (DNA): TGTGCCAGCAGTCCGAACCGGGAACCACTTGATGAAAAACTGTTTTTT. Protein: CASSPNREPLDEKLFF.

V and J are TRBV7-6 and TRBJ2-1, with D tentatively TRBD2 (6 bases). Germline V lookup: CDR1 SGHVS, CDR2 FNYEAQ. V was shortened by 3 bases and J by 5 bases, with 17 bases between the two germline ends. CDR3 length: 16 amino acids. The CDR3 spells CASSFAGLLPNNEQFF. The CDR3 DNA reads TGTGCCAGCAGCTTCGCGGGGTTACTACCCAACAATGAGCAGTTCTTC.

This clone was found a few times. The V gene is TRBV30, the J gene TRBJ1-5, with 9 bases that match TRBD1. The CDR3 has 14 amino acids. J gave up 6 bases and V 5 bases, and 8 bases lay outside the gene matches. Germline V gives CDR1 GTSNPN, CDR2 SVGIG (reference sequence). This CDR3 reads CAWGTGNIAQPQHF. CDR3 nucleotides: TGTGCCTGGGGGACAGGGAATATCGCTCAGCCCCAGCATTTT.

This clone was recorded at least ten times. CDR3 DNA sequence: TGCAGCGGGGGACAGGGGGCGTACGAGCAGTACTTC. Its translation: CSGGQGAYEQYF. The chain combines TRBV29-1 with TRBJ2-7; 12 bases line up with TRBD1. This CDR3 has 12 amino acids. Germline CDR1 and CDR2: SQVTM and ANQGSEA. V shed 7 bases, J shed 4 bases, and the junction held 2 bases outside the gene matches.

This clone has only a few counts. The chain recombines TRBV2 with TRBJ1-2, with 10 bases matching TRBD1. V lost 5 bases and J lost 8; bases outside the gene matches: 5. Germline CDR1 and CDR2: SNHLY and FYNNEI. The CDR3 extends over 13 amino acids. The CDR3 region is CASSPTGGRGYTF. The CDR3 nucleotides are TGTGCCAGCAGTCCGACAGGGGGCCGGGGCTACACCTTC.